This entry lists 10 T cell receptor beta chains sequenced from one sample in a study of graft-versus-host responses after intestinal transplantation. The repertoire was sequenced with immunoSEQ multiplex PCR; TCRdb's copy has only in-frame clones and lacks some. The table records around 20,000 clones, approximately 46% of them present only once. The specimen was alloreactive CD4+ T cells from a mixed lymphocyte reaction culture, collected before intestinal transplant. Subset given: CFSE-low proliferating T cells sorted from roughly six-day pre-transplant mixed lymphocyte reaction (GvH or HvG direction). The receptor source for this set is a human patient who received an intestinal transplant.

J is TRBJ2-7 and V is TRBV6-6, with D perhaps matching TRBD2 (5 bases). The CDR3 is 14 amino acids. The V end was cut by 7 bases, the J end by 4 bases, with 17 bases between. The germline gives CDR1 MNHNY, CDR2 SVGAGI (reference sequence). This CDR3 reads CASTRPLAPYEQYF. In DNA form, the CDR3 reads TGTGCCAGCACCCGCCCGCTAGCCCCGTACGAGCAGTACTTC.

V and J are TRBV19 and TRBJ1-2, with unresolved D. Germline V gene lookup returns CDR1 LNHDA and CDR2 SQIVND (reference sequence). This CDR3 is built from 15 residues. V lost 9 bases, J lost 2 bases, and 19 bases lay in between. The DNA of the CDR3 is TGTGCCAGCAAAGTAGCTGATCGTTTAAACTATGGCTACACCTTC. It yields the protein CASKVADRLNYGYTF.

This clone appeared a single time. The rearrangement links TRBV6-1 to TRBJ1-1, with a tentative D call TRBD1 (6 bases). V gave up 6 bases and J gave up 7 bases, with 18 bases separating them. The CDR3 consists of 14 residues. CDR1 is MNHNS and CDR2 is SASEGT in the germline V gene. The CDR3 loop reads CASRGAQGAGEAFF. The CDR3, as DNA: TGTGCCAGCAGGGGGGCGCAGGGAGCAGGTGAAGCTTTCTTT.

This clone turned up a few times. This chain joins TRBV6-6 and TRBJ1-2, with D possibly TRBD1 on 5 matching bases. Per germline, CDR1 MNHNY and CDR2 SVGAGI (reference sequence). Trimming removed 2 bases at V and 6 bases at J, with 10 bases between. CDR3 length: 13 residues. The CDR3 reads CASSYGRGNGYTF. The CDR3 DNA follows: TGTGCCAGCAGTTACGGAAGGGGAAATGGCTACACCTTC.

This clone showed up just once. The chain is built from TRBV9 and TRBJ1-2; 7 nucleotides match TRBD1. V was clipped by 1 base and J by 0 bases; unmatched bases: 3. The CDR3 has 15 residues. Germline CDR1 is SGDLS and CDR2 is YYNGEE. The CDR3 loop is CASSVRDSTNYGYTF. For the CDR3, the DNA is TGTGCCAGCAGCGTACGGGACAGCACTAACTATGGCTACACCTTC.

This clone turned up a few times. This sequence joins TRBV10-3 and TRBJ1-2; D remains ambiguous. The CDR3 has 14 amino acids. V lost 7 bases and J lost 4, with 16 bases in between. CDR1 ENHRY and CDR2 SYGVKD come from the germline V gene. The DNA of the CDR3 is TGTGCCATCACCACTACGGCGAGAGGCTATGGCTACACCTTC. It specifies CAITTTARGYGYTF.

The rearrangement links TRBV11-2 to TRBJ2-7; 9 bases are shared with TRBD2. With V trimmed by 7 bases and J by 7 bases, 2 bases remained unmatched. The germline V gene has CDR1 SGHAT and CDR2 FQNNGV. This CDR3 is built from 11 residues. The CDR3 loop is CASTLAGEQYF. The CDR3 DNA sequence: TGTGCCAGCACCCTAGCGGGGGAGCAGTACTTC.

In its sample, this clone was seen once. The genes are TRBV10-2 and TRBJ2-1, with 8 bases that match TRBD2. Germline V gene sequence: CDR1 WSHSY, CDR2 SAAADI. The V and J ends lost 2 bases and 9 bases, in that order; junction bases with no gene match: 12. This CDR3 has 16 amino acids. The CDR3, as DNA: TGCGCCAGCAGTGAGCCAGCCGGGACTAGGGGGGGTGAGCAGTTCTTC. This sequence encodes CASSEPAGTRGGEQFF.

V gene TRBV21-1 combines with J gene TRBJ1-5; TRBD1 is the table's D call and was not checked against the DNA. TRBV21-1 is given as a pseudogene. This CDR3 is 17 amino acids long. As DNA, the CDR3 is TGTGCCAGCAGCAGGGGCGCAGGAGACCAACTTTATCAGCCCCAGCATTTT. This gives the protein CASSRGAGDQLYQPQHF.

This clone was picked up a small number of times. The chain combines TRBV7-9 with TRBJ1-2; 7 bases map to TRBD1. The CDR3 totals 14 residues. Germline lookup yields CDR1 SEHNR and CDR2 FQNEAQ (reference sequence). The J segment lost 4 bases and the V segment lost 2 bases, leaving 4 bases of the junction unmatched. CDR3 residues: CASSLYRDSYGYTF. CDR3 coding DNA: TGTGCCAGCAGCTTATACCGGGACAGCTATGGCTACACCTTC.